This entry lists 16 T cell receptor beta chains sequenced from one sample in a study of shared clonotypes between healthy human individuals. Some clones are missing from TCRdb's copy, which holds only in-frame ones; the method was immunoSEQ multiplex PCR. This sample has some 2 million clones, with 95% found just once. Sequencing was performed on naive CD4+ T cells sorted from blood. Stated subset: CD45RA+ positively selected. These receptors originate from a man aged 18 to 30 in good health.

V gene TRBV6-6 combines with J gene TRBJ2-3; 11 bases fit TRBD2. The CDR3 runs to 16 residues. Germline CDR1 and CDR2: MNHNY and SVGAGI (reference sequence). V trimming: 4 bases; J trimming: 4 bases; junction bases outside the gene matches: 7. The CDR3 protein is CASSSIAGGPPDTQYF. CDR3 sequence (DNA): TGTGCCAGCAGTTCTATAGCGGGAGGGCCCCCAGATACGCAGTATTTT.

The chain carries TRBV29-1 and TRBJ1-1; no reliable D call. The ends were cut back, 0 bases at V and 0 bases at J, with 14 bases in the middle. This CDR3 comprises 16 residues. Germline CDR1 is SQVTM and CDR2 is ANQGSEA. The CDR3, as DNA: TGCAGCGTTGAAGATCGGCTGGGTTCGATGAACACTGAAGCTTTCTTT. Translated, it gives CSVEDRLGSMNTEAFF.

Details on this clone: Other DNA sequences in this sample translate to the same CDR3. This rearrangement joins TRBV5-4 to TRBJ2-7; D is undetermined. Germline V gives CDR1 SGHNT, CDR2 YYREEE (reference sequence). The CDR3 runs 13 residues. V was shortened by 0 bases and J by 4 bases, with 8 bases between the two germline ends. The chain's CDR3 is CASSLDGFYEQYF. The CDR3, as DNA: TGTGCCAGCAGCTTGGACGGATTTTACGAGCAGTACTTC.

V and J are TRBV6-5 and TRBJ2-4; D gene ambiguous. The CDR3 is made up of 14 amino acids. Looked up from germline, CDR1 is MNHEY and CDR2 is SVGAGI. Trimming left V 4 bases short and J 3 bases short, with 10 bases between. CDR3 region: CASSLDTRKNIQYF. CDR3 bases: TGTGCCAGCAGTTTAGACACCCGCAAAAACATTCAGTACTTC.

This chain uses TRBV2 with TRBJ1-5, with TRBD1 matching over 8 bases. Germline V gene data show CDR1 as SNHLY and CDR2 as FYNNEI. The CDR3 is 17 residues long. With 5 bases clipped from V and 9 bases from J, the junction kept 18 bases outside the gene matches. In nucleotides, the CDR3 is TGTGCCAGCAGTCCTCCATCAGGGGGGACAGGAGAACCGCCCCAGCATTTT. Residues: CASSPPSGGTGEPPQHF.

The rearrangement joins TRBV5-4 to TRBJ1-1, with D perhaps matching TRBD1 (6 bases). This CDR3 has 14 residues. CDR1 is SGHNT and CDR2 is YYREEE in the germline V gene (reference sequence). V dropped 0 bases and J dropped 6 bases, with 12 bases sitting between them. The CDR3 loop reads CASSLAGRGAEAFF. The CDR3 DNA is TGTGCCAGCAGCTTGGCCGGCAGGGGCGCTGAAGCTTTCTTT.

V is TRBV7-9 and J is TRBJ1-4; D is ambiguous. This CDR3 has 13 residues. Per the germline V gene, CDR1 is SEHNR and CDR2 is FQNEAQ (reference sequence). V was clipped by 2 bases and J by 6 bases, with 7 bases between them. The CDR3 is CASSLFQDEKLFF. The CDR3 DNA reads TGTGCCAGCAGCTTATTCCAGGATGAAAAACTGTTTTTT.

CDR3 region: CASSPGRVPTGELFF. The CDR3 DNA sequence: TGTGCCAGCAGCCCCGGCAGGGTTCCCACCGGGGAGCTGTTTTTT. The chain uses TRBV9 and TRBJ2-2; D perhaps matches TRBD1 (5 bases). Per germline, CDR1 SGDLS and CDR2 YYNGEE. The CDR3 runs to 15 residues. The V end lost 4 bases, the J end lost 4 bases, and 14 bases lay between the germline ends.

V gene TRBV6-1 combines with J gene TRBJ2-6; D remains unclear. CDR1 and CDR2 from the germline V gene are MNHNS and SASEGT. Trimming took 2 bases from V and 4 from J, leaving 15 bases between them. The CDR3 contains 17 residues. Here the CDR3 DNA reads TGTGCCAGCAGTGAATCCGGATATTTAGGGGGGGCCAACGTCCTGACTTTC. This encodes CASSESGYLGGANVLTF.

The chain couples TRBV5-4 to TRBJ2-3; the match to TRBD2 covers 16 bases. CDR1 and CDR2 (germline): SGHNT, YYREEE (reference sequence). V gave up 4 bases and J gave up 2 bases; unmatched junction bases: 4. This CDR3 region has 17 residues. The CDR3 DNA is TGTGCCAGCAGCCTGGGACTAGCGGGAGGGATCACAGATACGCAGTATTTT. Protein sequence: CASSLGLAGGITDTQYF.

This clone was observed a single time. The chain carries TRBV12-5 and TRBJ1-4, with D possibly being TRBD1 (5 bases). CDR1 is LGHNT, CDR2 FRNRAP, per germline. The CDR3 runs to 15 residues. The V and J ends lost 6 bases and 4 bases respectively, with 15 bases between them. CDR3 protein: CASGSHGTGNEKLFF. The CDR3 DNA reads TGTGCTAGTGGCTCCCACGGGACCGGTAATGAAAAACTGTTTTTT.

A remark on this clone: Possible read error: a much larger clone is one base away. Written as DNA, the CDR3 is TGTGCCTGGAGTGTACGCGGGACGAGCTATAATTCACCCCTCCACTTT. Translation gives CAWSVRGTSYNSPLHF. This rearrangement joins TRBV30 to TRBJ1-6, with a weak D call TRBD1 (5 bases). The CDR3 has 16 residues. The germline CDR1 and CDR2 sequences are GTSNPN and SVGIG (reference sequence). V was pared by 0 bases and J by 3 bases, with 12 bases between.

The gene calls are TRBV6-5 and TRBJ2-7; a weak D match, TRBD1 (5 bases). From germline, CDR1 is MNHEY and CDR2 SVGAGI. V was trimmed by 8 bases and J by 0 bases, leaving 11 bases between them. This CDR3 has 13 residues. DNA for the CDR3: TGTGCCAGCCGCTACAGGATCTCCTACGAGCAGTACTTC. Amino acid sequence: CASRYRISYEQYF.

The V and J genes are TRBV5-1 and TRBJ1-1; D ambiguous. CDR1 is SGHRS and CDR2 is YFSETQ in the germline V gene. V gave up 4 bases and J gave up 8 bases, with 21 bases separating them. The CDR3 is 15 residues long. CDR3 bases: TGCGCCAGCAGCCCTAGGTCGGGAACGAAGACCGAAGCTTTCTTT. It yields the protein CASSPRSGTKTEAFF. Looking up the rest from reference TRBV5-1 and TRBJ1-1 gives the full variable domain: KAGVTQTPRYLIKTRGQQVTLSCSPISGHRSVSWYQQTPGQGLQFLFEYFSETQRNKGNFPGRFSGRQFSNSRSEMNVSTLELGDSALYLCASSPRSGTKTEAFFGQGTRLTVV.

The V gene is TRBV6-5, the J gene TRBJ2-5; 7 bases line up with TRBD2. The CDR3 has 13 amino acids. The V gene end was trimmed by 6 bases and the J gene end by 1 base; junction bases not matched to a gene: 2. Per germline, CDR1 MNHEY and CDR2 SVGAGI. CDR3 loop: CASRGTIQETQYF. In DNA, the CDR3 is TGTGCCAGCAGAGGGACTATCCAAGAGACCCAGTACTTC.

The DNA for the CDR3 is TGTGCCAGCAGTTCCCTCACCGGGACAGAAATATGGAACACCTTC. This codes for CASSSLTGTEIWNTF. The chain carries TRBV28 and TRBJ1-2; 7 nucleotides match TRBD1. The CDR3 loop spans 15 amino acids. The germline gives CDR1 MDHEN, CDR2 SYDVKM. Trimming took 4 bases from V and 12 from J; bases not matched to a gene: 17.